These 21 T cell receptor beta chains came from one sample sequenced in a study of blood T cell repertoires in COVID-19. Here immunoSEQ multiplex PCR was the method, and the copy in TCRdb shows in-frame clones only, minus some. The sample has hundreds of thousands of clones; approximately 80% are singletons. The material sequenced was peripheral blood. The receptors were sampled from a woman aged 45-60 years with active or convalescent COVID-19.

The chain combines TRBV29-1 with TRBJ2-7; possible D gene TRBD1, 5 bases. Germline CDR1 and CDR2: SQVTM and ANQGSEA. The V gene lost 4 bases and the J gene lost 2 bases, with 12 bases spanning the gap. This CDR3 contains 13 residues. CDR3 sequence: CSVGQIGAYEQYF. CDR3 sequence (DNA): TGCAGCGTTGGACAGATAGGGGCCTACGAGCAGTACTTC.

DNA of the CDR3: TGTGCCAGCTCACCGACATCTTCCTACGAGCAGTACTTC. The encoded protein is CASSPTSSYEQYF. The genes are TRBV18 and TRBJ2-7; D gene unclear. There are 13 residues in the CDR3. Per germline, CDR1 KGHSH and CDR2 LQKENI. V lost 3 bases, J lost 1 base, and 7 bases lay in between.

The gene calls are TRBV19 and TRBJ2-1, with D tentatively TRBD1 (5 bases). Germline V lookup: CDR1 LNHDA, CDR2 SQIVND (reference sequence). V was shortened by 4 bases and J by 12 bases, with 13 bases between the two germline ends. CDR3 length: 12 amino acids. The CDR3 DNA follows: TGTGCCAGTAGTAATACAGGAGACGGGCAGTTCTTC. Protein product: CASSNTGDGQFF.

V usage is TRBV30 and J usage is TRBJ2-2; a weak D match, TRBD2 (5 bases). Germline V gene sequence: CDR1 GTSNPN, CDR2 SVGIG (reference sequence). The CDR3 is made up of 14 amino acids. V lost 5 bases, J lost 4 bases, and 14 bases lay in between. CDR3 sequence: CAWAEAAITGELFF. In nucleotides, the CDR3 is TGTGCCTGGGCGGAGGCGGCGATCACCGGGGAGCTGTTTTTT.

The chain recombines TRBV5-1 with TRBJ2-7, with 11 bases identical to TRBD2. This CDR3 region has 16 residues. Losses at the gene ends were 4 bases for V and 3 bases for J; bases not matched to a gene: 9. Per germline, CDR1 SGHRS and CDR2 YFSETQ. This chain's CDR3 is CASSQSPLAGVYEQYF. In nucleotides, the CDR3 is TGCGCCAGCAGCCAAAGCCCACTAGCGGGAGTCTACGAGCAGTACTTC.

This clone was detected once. The CDR3 is CASSSPTGENSNQPQHF. The CDR3 DNA follows: TGTGCCAGTAGTTCCCCCACGGGGGAAAATAGCAATCAGCCCCAGCATTTT. The rearrangement joins TRBV19 to TRBJ1-5, with D possibly being TRBD1 (5 bases). The CDR3 loop spans 17 amino acids. Germline V CDR1 and CDR2: LNHDA, SQIVND (reference sequence). V lost 5 bases and J lost 0, with 17 bases in between. The full variable domain, its missing parts supplied by reference TRBV19 and TRBJ1-5, is DGGITQSPKYLFRKEGQNVTLSCEQNLNHDAMYWYRQDPGQGLRLIYYSQIVNDFQKGDIAEGYSVSREKKESFPLTVTSAQKNPTAFYLCASSSPTGENSNQPQHFGDGTRLSIL.

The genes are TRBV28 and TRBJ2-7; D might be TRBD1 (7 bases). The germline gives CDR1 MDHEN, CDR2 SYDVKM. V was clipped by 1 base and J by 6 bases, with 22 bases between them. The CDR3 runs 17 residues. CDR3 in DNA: TGTGCCAGCAGTTTATTAGGTTTTCGACAGGGAGGTTTCGAGCAGTACTTC. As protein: CASSLLGFRQGGFEQYF.

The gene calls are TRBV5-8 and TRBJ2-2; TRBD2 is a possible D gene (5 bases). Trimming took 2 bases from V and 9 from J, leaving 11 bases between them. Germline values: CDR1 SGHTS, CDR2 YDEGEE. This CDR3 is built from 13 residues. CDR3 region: CASSFGGGRELFF. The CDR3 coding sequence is TGTGCCAGCAGCTTTGGAGGCGGAAGGGAGCTGTTTTTT.

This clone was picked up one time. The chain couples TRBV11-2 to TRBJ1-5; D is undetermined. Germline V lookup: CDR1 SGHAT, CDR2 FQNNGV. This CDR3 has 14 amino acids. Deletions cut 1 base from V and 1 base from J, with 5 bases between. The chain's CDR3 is CASSLAPSNQPQHF. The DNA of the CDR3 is TGTGCCAGCAGCTTAGCCCCGAGCAATCAGCCCCAGCATTTT. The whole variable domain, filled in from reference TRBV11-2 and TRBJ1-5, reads EAGVAQSPRYKIIEKRQSVAFWCNPISGHATLYWYQQILGQGPKLLIQFQNNGVVDDSQLPKDRFSAERLKGVDSTLKIQPAKLEDSAVYLCASSLAPSNQPQHFGDGTRLSIL.

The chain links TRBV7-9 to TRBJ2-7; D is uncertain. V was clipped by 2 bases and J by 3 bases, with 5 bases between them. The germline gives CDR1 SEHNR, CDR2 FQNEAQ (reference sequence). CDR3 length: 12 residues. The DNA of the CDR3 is TGTGCCAGCAGCTTACACGGCTACGAGCAGTACTTC. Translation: CASSLHGYEQYF. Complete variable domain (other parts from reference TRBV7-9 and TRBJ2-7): DTGVSQNPRHKITKRGQNVTFRCDPISEHNRLYWYRQTLGQGPEFLTYFQNEAQLEKSRLLSDRFSAERPKGSFSTLEIQRTEQGDSAMYLCASSLHGYEQYFGPGTRLTVT.

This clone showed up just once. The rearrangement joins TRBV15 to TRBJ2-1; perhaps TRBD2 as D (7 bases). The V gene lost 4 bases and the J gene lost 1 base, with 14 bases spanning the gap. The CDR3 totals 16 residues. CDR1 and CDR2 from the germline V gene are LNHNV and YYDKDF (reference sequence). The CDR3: CATSTGGALSYNEQFF. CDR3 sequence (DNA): TGTGCCACCAGCACTGGGGGGGCGTTATCCTACAATGAGCAGTTCTTC.

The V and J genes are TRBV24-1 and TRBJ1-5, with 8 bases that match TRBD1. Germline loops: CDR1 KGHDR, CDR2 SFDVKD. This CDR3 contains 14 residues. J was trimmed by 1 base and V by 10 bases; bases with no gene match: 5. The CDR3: CATRTGQSNQPQHF. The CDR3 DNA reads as TGTGCCACTCGGACAGGGCAGAGCAATCAGCCCCAGCATTTT.

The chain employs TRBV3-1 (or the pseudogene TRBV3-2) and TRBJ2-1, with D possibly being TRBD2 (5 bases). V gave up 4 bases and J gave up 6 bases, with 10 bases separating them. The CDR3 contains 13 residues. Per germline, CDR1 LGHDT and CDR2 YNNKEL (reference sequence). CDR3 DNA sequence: TGTGCCAGCAGCCTAGCAGCGGCCAATGAGCAGTTCTTC. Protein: CASSLAAANEQFF.

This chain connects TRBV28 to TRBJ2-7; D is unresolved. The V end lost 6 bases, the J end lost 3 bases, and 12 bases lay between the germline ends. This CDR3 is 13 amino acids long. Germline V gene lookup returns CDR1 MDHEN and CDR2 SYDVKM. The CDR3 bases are TGTGCCAGCAGACGAGACACCCACTACGAGCAGTACTTC. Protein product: CASRRDTHYEQYF.

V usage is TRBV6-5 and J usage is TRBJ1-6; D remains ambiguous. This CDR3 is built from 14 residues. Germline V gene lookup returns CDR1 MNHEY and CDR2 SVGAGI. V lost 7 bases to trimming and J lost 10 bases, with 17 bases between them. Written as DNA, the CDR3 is TGTGCCAGCACCCGAGGGAGGGCTGACTCACCCCTCCACTTT. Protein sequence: CASTRGRADSPLHF.

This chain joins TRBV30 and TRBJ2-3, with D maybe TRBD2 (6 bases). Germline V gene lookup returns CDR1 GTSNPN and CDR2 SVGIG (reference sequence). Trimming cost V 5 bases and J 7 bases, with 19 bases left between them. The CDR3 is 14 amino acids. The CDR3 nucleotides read TGTGCCTGGTCACTGGGGGGATCGCCAAATACGCAGTATTTT. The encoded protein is CAWSLGGSPNTQYF. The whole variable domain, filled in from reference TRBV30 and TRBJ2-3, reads SQTIHQWPATLVQPVGSPLSLECTVEGTSNPNLYWYRQAAGRGLQLLFYSVGIGQISSEVPQNLSASRPQDRQFILSSKKLLLSDSGFYLCAWSLGGSPNTQYFGPGTRLTVL.

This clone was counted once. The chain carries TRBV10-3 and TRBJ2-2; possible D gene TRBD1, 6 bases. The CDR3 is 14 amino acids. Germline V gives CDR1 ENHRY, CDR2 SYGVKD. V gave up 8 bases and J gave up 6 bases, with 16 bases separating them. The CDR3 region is CAILPGVGAGELFF. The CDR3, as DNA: TGTGCCATCCTCCCAGGGGTGGGTGCCGGGGAGCTGTTTTTT.

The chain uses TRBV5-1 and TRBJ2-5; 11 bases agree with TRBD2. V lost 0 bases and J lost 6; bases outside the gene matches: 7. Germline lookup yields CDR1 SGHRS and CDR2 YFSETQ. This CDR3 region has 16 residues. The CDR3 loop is CASSLEASGRTQTQYF. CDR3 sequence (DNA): TGCGCCAGCAGCTTGGAGGCTAGCGGGAGGACCCAGACCCAGTACTTC.

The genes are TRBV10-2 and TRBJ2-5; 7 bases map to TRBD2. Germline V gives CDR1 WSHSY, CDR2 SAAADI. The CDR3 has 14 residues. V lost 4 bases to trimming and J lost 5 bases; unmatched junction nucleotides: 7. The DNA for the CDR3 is TGCGCCAGCAGTGGAGGACTAGTTAGGGAGACCCAGTACTTC. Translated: CASSGGLVRETQYF.

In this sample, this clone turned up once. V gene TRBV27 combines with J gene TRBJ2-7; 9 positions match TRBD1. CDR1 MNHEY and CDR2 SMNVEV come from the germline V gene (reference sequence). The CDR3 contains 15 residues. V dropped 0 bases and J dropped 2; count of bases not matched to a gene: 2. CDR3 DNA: TGTGCCAGCAGTTTATCGGGACAGGGTGCCTACGAGCAGTACTTC. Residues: CASSLSGQGAYEQYF.

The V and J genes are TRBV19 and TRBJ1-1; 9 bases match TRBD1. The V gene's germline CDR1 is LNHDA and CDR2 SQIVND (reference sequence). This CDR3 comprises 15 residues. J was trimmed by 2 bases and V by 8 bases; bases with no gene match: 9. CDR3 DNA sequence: TGTGCCAGTGGACAGGGGTGGGGTGTAAACACTGAAGCTTTCTTT. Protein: CASGQGWGVNTEAFF.